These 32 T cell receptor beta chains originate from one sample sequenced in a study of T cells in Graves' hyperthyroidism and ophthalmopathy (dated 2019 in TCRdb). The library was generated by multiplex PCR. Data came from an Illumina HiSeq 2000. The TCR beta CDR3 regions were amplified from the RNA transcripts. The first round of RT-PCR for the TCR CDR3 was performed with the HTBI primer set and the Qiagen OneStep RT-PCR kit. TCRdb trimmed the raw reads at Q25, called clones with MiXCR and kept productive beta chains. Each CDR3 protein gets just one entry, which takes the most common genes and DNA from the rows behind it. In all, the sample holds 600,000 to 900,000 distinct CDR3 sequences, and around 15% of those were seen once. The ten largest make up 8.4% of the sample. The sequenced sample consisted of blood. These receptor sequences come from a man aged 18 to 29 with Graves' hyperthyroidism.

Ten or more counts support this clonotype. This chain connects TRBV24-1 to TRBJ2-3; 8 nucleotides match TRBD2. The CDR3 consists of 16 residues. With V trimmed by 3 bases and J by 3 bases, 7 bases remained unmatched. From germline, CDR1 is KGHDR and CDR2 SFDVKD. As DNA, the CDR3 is TGTGCCACCAGTGATCCAGGACTAGCTCCAACAGATACGCAGTATTTT. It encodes CATSDPGLAPTDTQYF.

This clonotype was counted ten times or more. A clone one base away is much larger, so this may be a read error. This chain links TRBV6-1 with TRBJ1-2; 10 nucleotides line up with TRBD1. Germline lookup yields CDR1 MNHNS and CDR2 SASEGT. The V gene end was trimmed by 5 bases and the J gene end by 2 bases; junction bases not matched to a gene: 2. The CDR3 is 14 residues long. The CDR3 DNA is TGTGCCAGCAGTTCGGGACAGGGGAACTATGGCTACACCTTC. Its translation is CASSSGQGNYGYTF.

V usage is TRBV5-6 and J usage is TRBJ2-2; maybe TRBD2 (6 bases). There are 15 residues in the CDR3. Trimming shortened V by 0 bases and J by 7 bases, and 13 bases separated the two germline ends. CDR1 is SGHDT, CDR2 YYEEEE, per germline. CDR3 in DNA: TGTGCCAGCAGCTTGGCAGGAGGGTTTGGCGGGGAGCTGTTTTTT. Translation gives CASSLAGGFGGELFF.

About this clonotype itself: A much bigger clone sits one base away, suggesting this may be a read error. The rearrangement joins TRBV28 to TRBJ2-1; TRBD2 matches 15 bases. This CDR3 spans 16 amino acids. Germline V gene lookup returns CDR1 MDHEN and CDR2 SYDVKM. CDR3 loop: CVSSRGLAGGGNEQFF. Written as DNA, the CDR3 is TGTGTCAGCAGCCGAGGACTAGCGGGAGGGGGGAATGAGCAGTTCTTC.

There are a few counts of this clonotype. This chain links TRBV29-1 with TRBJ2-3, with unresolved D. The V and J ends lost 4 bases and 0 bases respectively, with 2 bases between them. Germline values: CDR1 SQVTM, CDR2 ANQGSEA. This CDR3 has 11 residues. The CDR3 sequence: CSVVSTDTQYF. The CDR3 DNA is TGCAGCGTTGTTAGCACAGATACGCAGTATTTT.

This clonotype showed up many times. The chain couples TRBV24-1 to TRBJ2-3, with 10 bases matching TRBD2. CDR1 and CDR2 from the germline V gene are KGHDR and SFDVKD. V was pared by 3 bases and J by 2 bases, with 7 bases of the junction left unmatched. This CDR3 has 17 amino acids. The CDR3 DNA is TGTGCCACCAGTGATGGGGAGGGACTAGCGACCACAGATACGCAGTATTTT. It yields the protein CATSDGEGLATTDTQYF.

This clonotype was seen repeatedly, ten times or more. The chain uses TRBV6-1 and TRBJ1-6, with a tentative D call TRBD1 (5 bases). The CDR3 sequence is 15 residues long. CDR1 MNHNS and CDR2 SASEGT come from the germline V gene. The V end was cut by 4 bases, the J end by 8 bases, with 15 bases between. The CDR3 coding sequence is TGTGCCAGCAGTGCAGCGCCGACGGGGGATTCACCCCTCCACTTT. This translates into CASSAAPTGDSPLHF.

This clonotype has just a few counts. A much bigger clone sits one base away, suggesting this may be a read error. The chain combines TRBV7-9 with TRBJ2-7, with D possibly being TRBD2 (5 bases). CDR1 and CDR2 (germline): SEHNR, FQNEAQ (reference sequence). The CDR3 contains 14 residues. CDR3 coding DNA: TGTGCCAGCAGCTTAGACGCGGGCTCCTACGAGCAGTGCTTC. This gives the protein CASSLDAGSYEQCF.

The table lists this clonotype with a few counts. CDR3 sequence: CASSLGGSVPTDTIYF. The CDR3 DNA sequence: TGTGCCAGCAGCTTAGGGGGGAGCGTACCTACTGACACCATATATTTT. The chain combines TRBV11-2 with TRBJ1-3, with D possibly being TRBD1 (5 bases). CDR1 is SGHAT and CDR2 is FQNNGV in the germline V gene. V dropped 1 base and J dropped 8 bases, with 18 bases sitting between them. The CDR3 is 16 residues long.

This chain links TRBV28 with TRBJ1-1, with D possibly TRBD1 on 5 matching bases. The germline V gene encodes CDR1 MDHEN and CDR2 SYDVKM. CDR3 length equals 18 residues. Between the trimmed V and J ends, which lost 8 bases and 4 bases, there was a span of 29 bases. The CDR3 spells CASHSLRVVGTWGTEAFF. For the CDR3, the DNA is TGTGCCAGCCACAGTTTAAGAGTGGTGGGGACTTGGGGCACTGAAGCTTTCTTT.

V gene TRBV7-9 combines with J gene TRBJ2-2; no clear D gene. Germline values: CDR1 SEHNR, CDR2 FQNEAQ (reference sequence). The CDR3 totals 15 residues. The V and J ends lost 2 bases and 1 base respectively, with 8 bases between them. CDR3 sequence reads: CASSLYRLNTGELFF. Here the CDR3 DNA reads TGTGCCAGCAGCTTATATCGGTTGAACACCGGGGAGCTGTTTTTT.

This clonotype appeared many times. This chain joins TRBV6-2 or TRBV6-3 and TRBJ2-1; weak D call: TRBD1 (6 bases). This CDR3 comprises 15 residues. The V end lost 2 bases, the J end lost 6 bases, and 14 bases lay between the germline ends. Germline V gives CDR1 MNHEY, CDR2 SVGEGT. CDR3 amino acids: CASSYGQGKGNEQFF. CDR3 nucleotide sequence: TGTGCCAGCAGTTACGGGCAGGGGAAGGGCAATGAGCAGTTCTTC.

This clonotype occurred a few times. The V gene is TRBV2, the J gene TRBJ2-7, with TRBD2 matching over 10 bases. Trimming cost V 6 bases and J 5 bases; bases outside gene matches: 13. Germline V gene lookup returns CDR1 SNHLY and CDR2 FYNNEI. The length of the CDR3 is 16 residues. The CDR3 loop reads CASRPAEAGGPNEQYF. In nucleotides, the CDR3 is TGTGCCAGCAGACCGGCAGAAGCGGGGGGGCCGAACGAGCAGTACTTC. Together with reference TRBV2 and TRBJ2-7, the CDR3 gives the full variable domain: EPEVTQTPSHQVTQMGQEVILRCVPISNHLYFYWYRQILGQKVEFLVSFYNNEISEKSEIFDDQFSVERPDGSNFTLKIRSTKLEDSAMYFCASRPAEAGGPNEQYFGPGTRLTVT.

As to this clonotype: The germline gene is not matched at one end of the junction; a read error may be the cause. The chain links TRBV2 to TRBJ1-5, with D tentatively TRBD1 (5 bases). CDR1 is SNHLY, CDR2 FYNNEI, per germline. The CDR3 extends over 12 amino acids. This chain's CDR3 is CASSGIDSHRDF. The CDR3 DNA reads TGTGCCAGCAGTGGGATAGACAGTCACCGGGATTTT. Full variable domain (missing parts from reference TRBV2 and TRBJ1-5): EPEVTQTPSHQVTQMGQEVILRCVPISNHLYFYWYRQILGQKVEFLVSFYNNEISEKSEIFDDQFSVERPDGSNFTLKIRSTKLEDSAMYFCASSGIDSHRDFGDGTRLSIL.

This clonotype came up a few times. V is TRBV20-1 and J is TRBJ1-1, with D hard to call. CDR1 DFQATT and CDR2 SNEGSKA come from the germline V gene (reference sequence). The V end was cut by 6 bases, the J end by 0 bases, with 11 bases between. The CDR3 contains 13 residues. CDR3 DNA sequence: TGCAGTGCCGTAGGACCGCTGAACACTGAAGCTTTCTTT. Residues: CSAVGPLNTEAFF.

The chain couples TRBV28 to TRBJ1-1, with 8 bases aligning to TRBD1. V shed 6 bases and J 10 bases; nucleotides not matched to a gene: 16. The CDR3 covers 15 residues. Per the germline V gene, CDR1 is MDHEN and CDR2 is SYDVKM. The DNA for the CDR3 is TGTGCCAGCAGCCCTCCCCCCGGGGCAGGGGGCAGAGCTTTCTTT. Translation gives CASSPPPGAGGRAFF.

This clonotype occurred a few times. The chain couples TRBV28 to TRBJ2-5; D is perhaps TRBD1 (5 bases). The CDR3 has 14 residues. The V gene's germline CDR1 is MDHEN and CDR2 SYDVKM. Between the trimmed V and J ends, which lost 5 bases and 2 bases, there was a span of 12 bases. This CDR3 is CASSTKTEQETQYF. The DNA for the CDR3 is TGTGCCAGCAGTACAAAGACAGAGCAAGAGACCCAGTACTTC.

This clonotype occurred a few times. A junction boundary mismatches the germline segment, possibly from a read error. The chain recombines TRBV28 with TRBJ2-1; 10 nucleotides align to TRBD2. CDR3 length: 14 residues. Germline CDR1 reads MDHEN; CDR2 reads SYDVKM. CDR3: CAGSFASGSNEQFF. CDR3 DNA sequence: TGTGCCGGCAGTTTTGCTAGCGGGAGCAATGAGCAGTTCTTC.

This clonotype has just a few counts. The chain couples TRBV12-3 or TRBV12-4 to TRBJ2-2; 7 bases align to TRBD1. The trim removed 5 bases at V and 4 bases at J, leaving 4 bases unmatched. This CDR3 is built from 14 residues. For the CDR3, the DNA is TGTGCCAGCAGTCCGACAGGGACCACCGGGGAGCTGTTTTTT. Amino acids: CASSPTGTTGELFF.

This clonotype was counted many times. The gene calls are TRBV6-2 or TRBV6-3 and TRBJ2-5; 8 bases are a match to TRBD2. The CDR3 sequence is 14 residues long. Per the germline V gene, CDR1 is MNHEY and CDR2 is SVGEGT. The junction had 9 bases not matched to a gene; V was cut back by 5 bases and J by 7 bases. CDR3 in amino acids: CASSTPTSAMTQYF. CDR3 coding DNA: TGTGCCAGCAGTACCCCGACTAGCGCGATGACCCAGTACTTC.

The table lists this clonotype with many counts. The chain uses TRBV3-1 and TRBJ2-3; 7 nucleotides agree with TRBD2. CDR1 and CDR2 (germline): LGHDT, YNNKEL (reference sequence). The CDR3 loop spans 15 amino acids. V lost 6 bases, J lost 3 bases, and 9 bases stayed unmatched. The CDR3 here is CASRQASSGTDTQYF. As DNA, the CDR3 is TGTGCCAGCAGACAGGCGTCTAGCGGAACAGATACGCAGTATTTT.

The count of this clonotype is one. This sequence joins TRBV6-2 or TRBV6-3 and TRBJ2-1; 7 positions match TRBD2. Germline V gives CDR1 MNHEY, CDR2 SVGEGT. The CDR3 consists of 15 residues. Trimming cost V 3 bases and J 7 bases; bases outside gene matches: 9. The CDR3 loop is CASSYVTSRRNEQFF. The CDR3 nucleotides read TGTGCCAGCAGTTATGTGACTAGCAGACGTAATGAGCAGTTCTTC.

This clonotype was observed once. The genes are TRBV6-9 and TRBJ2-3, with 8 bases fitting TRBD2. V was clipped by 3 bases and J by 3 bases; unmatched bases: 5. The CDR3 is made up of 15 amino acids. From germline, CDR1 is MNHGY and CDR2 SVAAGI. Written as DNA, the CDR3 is TGTGCCAGCAGTTACAATAGCGGGGATACAGATACGCAGTATTTT. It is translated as CASSYNSGDTDTQYF.

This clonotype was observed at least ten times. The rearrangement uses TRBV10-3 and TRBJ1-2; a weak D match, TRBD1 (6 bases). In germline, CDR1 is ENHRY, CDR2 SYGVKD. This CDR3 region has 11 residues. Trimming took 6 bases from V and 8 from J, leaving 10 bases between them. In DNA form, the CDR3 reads TGTGCCATCAGCTGGACAGACGGCTACACCTTC. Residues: CAISWTDGYTF.

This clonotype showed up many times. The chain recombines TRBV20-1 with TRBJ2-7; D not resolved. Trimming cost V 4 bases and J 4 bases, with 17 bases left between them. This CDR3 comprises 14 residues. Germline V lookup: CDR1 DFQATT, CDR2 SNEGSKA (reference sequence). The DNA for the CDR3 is TGCAGTGCTACGGTACCATCCCCTACGTACGAGCAGTACTTC. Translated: CSATVPSPTYEQYF.

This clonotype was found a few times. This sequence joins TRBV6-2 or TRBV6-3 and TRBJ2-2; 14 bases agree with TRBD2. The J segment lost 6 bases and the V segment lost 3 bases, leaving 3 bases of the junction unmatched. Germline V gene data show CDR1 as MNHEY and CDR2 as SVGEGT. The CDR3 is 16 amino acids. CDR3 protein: CASSYAGLAGAGELFF. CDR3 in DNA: TGTGCCAGCAGTTATGCGGGACTAGCGGGAGCCGGGGAGCTGTTTTTT.

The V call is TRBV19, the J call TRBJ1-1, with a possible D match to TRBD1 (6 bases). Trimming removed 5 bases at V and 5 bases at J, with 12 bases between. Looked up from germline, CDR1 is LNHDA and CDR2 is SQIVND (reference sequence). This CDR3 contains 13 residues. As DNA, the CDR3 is TGTGCCAGTAGTGTACAGGGAGGGACTGAAGCTTTCTTT. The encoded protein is CASSVQGGTEAFF.

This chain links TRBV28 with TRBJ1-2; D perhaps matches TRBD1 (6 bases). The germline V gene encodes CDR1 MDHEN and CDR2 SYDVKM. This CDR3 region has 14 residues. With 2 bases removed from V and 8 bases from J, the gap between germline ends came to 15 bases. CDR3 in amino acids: CASSLQTGSGGYTF. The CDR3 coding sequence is TGTGCCAGCAGTTTACAAACAGGGTCTGGCGGCTACACCTTC.

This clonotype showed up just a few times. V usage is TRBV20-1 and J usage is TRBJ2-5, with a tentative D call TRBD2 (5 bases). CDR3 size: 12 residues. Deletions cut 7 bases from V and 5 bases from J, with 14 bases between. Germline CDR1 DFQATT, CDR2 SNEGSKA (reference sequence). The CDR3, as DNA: TGCAGTGTAGGACTCATGTGGGAGACCCAGTACTTC. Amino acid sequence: CSVGLMWETQYF.

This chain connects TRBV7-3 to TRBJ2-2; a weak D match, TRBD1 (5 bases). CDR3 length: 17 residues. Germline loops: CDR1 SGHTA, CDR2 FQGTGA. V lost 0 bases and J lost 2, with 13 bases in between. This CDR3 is CASSLTPTGENTGELFF. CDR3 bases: TGTGCCAGCAGCTTAACCCCCACAGGAGAAAACACCGGGGAGCTGTTTTTT.

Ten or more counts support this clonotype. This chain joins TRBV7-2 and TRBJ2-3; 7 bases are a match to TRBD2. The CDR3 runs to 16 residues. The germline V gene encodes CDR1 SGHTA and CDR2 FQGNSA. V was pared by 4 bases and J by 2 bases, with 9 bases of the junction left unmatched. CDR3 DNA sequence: TGTGCCAGCAGCTACACAGCGGGGTCAGTCACAGATACGCAGTATTTT. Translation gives CASSYTAGSVTDTQYF.

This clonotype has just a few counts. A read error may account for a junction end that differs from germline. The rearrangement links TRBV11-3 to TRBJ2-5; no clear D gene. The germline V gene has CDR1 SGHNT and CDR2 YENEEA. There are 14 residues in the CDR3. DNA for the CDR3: TGTGCCAACAGCTTCGGTGGGTTTCAAGAGACCCAGTACTTC. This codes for CANSFGGFQETQYF.